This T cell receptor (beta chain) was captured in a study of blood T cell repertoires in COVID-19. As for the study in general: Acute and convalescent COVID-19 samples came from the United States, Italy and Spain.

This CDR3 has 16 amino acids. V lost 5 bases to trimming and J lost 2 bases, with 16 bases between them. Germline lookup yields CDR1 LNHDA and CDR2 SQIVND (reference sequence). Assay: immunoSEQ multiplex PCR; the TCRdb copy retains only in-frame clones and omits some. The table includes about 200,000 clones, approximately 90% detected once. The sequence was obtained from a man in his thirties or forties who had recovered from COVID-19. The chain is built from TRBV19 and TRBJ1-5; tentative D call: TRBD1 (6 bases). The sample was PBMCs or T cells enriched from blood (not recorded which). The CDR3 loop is CASSANRVMGNQPQHF. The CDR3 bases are TGTGCCAGTAGTGCAAACAGGGTAATGGGCAATCAGCCCCAGCATTTT.